This is a list of T cell receptor beta chains from one sample in a study of cytomegalovirus exposure and HLA in healthy donors. The repertoire was sequenced with immunoSEQ multiplex PCR; TCRdb's copy has only in-frame clones and lacks some. The sample has some 100,000 clones, roughly 76% seen once. The specimen sequenced was PBMCs. Receptors were obtained from a woman aged 40 to 50 in good health and CMV-seropositive. Each CDR3 is given with its conserved first and last residue.

12	TRBV19	CASSMGTGEAFF
16	TRBV7-6	CASSLRTGVMNTEAFF
14	TRBV5-1	CASSNGAAGIEAFF
13	TRBV2	CASSEFLDRVAFF
16	TRBV6-5	CASSYSSSATNEKLFF
14	TRBV5-1	CASHSTGSGETQYF
15	TRBV19	CASTAGWGGNQPQHF
16	TRBV29-1	CSVAGLAGGSSYEQYF
11	TRBV7-9	CASRTSNEQFF
13	TRBV5-1	CASSPGQGGTIYF
16	TRBV7-2	CASSLVGGGAYNEQFF
17	TRBV6-1	CASSVVGQQSGANVLTF
14	TRBV19	CASSIARRDNEQFF
15	TRBV4-1	CASSQGAINTGELFF
15	TRBV5-1	CASSLRTGGNTEAFF
16	TRBV5-6	CASSVPGTYLRGEAFF
15	TRBV7-9	CASSLVAGGRYEQFF